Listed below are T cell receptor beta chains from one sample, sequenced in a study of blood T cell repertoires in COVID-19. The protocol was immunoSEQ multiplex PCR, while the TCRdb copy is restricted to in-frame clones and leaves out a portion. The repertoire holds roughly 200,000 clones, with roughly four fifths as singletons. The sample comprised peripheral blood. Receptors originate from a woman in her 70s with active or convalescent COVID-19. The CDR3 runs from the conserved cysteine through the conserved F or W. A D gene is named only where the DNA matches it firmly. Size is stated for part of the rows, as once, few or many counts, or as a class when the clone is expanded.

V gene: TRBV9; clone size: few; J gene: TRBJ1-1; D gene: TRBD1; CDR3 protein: CASSAGTGLVSDTEAFF; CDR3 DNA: TGTGCCAGCAGCGCCGGGACAGGGTTGGTATCGGACACTGAAGCTTTCTTT
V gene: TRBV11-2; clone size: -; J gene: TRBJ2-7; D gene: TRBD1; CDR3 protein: CASSDRGQGPYEQYF; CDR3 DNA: TGTGCCAGCAGTGATAGGGGACAGGGTCCCTACGAGCAGTACTTC
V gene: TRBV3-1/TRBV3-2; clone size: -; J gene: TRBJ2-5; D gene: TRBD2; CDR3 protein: CASSRREQETQYF; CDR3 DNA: TGTGCCAGCAGCCGGCGGGAGCAAGAGACCCAGTACTTC
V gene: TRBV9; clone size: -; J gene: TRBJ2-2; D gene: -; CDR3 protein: CASSALYTGELFF; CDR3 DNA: TGTGCCAGCAGCGCTTTATATACCGGGGAGCTGTTTTTT
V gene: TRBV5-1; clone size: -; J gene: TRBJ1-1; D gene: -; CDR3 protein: CASSLDRPGVTEAFF; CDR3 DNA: TGCGCCAGCAGCTTGGACAGGCCGGGGGTCACTGAAGCTTTCTTT
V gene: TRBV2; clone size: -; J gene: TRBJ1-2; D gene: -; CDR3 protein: CASNPRTVGGGYTF; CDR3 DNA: TGTGCCAGCAACCCCCGGACAGTAGGCGGCGGCTACACCTTC
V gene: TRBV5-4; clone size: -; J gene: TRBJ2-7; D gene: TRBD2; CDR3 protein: CASSLPTSGRYEQYF; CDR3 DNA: TGTGCCAGCAGCCTCCCAACTAGCGGGAGGTACGAGCAGTACTTC
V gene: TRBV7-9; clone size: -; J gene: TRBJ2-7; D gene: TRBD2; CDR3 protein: CASSTSGLPDEQYF; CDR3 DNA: TGTGCCAGCAGCACATCGGGACTACCGGACGAGCAGTACTTC
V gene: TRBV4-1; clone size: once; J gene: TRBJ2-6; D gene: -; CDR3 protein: CASSQMGESGSGANVLTF; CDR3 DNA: TGCGCCAGCAGCCAAATGGGTGAAAGCGGCTCTGGGGCCAACGTCCTGACTTTC
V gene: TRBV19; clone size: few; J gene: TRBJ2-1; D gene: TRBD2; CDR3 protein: CASSPTTSGRGGDEQFF; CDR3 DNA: TGTGCCAGTAGCCCTACAACTAGCGGGAGAGGAGGTGATGAGCAGTTCTTC
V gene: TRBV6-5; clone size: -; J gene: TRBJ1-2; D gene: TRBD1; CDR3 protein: CASRRGAGDGYTF; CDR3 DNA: TGTGCCAGTCGCAGGGGGGCAGGGGATGGCTACACCTTC
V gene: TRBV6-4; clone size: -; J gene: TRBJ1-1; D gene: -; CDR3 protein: CASINSQGMGTEAFF; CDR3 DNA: TGTGCCAGCATCAACTCGCAGGGGATGGGTACTGAAGCTTTCTTT
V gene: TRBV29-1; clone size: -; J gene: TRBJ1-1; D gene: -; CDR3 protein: CSVGGLGTGRTEAFF; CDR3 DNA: TGCAGCGTTGGGGGGCTGGGTACAGGACGCACTGAAGCTTTCTTT
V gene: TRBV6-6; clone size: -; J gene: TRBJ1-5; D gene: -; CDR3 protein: CASSPGSHGNQPQHF; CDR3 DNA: TGTGCCAGCAGTCCCGGGAGCCACGGCAATCAGCCCCAGCATTTT
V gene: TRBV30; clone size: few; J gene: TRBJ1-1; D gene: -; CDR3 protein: CAWGPYTEAFF; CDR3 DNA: TGTGCCTGGGGCCCATACACTGAAGCTTTCTTT
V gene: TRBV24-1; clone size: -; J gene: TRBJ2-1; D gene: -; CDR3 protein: CATSDPSRGGMFF; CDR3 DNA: TGTGCCACCAGTGATCCTTCTAGAGGGGGTATGTTCTTC
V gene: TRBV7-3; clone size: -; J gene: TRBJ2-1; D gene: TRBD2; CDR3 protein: CASSSRLANYNEQFF; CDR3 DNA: TGTGCCAGCAGCTCTAGACTAGCGAATTACAATGAGCAGTTCTTC
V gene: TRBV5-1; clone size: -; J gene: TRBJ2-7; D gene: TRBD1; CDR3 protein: CASSSLMGTDYEQYF; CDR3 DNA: TGCGCCAGCAGCTCCTTAATGGGGACAGACTACGAGCAGTACTTC
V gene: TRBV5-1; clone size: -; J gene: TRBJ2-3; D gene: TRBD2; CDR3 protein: CASSQAGGDTQYF; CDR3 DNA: TGCGCCAGCAGCCAAGCGGGAGGAGATACGCAGTATTTT
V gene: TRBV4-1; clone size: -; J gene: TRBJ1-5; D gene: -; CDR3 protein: CASSQEIGSNQPQHF; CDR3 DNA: TGCGCCAGCAGCCAAGAAATTGGGAGTAATCAGCCCCAGCATTTT
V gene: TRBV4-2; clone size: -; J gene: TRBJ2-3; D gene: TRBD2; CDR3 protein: CASSHQTSRGPDTQYF; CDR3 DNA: TGTGCCAGCAGCCATCAGACTAGCCGAGGCCCAGATACGCAGTATTTT
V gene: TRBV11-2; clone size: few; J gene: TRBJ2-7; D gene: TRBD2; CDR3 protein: CASSLVTSGRYGEQYF; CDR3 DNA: TGTGCCAGCAGCTTAGTAACTAGCGGGAGGTACGGCGAGCAGTACTTC
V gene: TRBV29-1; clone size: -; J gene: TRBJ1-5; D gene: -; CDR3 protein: CSVRQGGDQPQHF; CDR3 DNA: TGCAGCGTTAGGCAGGGCGGCGATCAGCCCCAGCATTTT
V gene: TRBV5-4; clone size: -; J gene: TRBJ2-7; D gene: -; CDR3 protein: CASSGGSYEQYF; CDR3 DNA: TGTGCCAGCTCCGGCGGATCCTACGAGCAGTACTTC
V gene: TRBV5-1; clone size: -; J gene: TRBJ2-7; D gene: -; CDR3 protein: CASSLVGSTYEQYF; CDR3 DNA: TGCGCCAGCAGCTTGGTTGGCAGTACCTACGAGCAGTACTTC
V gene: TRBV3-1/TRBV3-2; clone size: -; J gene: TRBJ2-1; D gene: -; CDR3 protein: CASSQDRWGPSYNEQFF; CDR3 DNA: TGTGCCAGCAGCCAAGATCGGTGGGGCCCTTCCTACAATGAGCAGTTCTTC
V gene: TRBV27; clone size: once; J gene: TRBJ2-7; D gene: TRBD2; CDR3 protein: CAKRTSGTYEQYF; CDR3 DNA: TGTGCCAAAAGGACTAGCGGTACCTACGAGCAGTACTTC
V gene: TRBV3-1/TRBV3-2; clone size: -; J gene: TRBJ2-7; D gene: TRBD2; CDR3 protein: CASSSRGLAGVGEQYF; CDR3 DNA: TGTGCCAGCAGCTCCCGTGGACTAGCGGGAGTGGGCGAGCAGTACTTC
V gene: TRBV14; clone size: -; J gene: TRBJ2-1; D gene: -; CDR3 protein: CASSRNSVPHEQFF; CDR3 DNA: TGTGCCAGCAGCCGAAACAGTGTCCCGCATGAGCAGTTCTTC
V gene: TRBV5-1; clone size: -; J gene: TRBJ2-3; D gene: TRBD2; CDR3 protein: CASSLGGLAGEQDTQYF; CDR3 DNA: TGCGCCAGCAGCTTGGGGGGACTAGCGGGAGAACAGGATACGCAGTATTTT
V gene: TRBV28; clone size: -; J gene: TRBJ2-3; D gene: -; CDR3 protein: CASSRYGQRTDTQYF; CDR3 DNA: TGTGCCAGCAGTAGGTACGGACAGAGAACAGATACGCAGTATTTT
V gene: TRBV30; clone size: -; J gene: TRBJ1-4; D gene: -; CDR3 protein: CAWNRGDRLRTNEKLFF; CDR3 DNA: TGTGCCTGGAATAGGGGCGACAGGTTACGCACTAATGAAAAACTGTTTTTT
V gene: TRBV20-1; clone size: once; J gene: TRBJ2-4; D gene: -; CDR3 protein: CSAGGLAKNIQYF; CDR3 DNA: TGCAGTGCTGGTGGACTAGCCAAAAACATTCAGTACTTC
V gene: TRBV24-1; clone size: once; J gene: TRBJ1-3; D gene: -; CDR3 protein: CATSVSGHASGNTIYF; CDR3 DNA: TGTGCCACCAGTGTTTCCGGACATGCCTCTGGAAACACCATATATTTT
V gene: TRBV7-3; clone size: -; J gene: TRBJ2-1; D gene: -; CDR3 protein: CASSSGFSSYNEQFF; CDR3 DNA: TGTGCCAGCAGCTCGGGATTTAGCTCCTACAATGAGCAGTTCTTC
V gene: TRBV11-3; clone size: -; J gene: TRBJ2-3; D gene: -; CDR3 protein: CASSPGQLSTDTQYF; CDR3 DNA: TGTGCCAGCAGCCCTGGGCAGCTCAGCACAGATACGCAGTATTTT
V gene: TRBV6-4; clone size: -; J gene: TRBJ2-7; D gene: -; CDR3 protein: CASSEGPGRTYEQYF; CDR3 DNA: TGTGCCAGCAGTGAGGGCCCAGGGAGGACCTACGAGCAGTACTTC
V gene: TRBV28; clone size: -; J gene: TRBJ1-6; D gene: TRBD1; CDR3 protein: CASSSDRVDSPLHF; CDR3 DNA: TGTGCCAGCAGTTCGGACAGGGTAGATTCACCCCTCCACTTT